Presented here are 25 T cell receptor beta chains from one specimen sequenced in a study of T cell responses to AZD1222 COVID-19 vaccine. Measured with immunoSEQ multiplex PCR; TCRdb has only the in-frame clones, and not every one. The sample yields 75,000 to 100,000 clones, around 87% seen once. The input for sequencing was peripheral blood, taken on day 0 of AZD1222 vaccination. The origin of the receptors is an adult in good health.

This clone was seen only a few times. The J gene is TRBJ1-2, the V gene TRBV12-5; the match to TRBD1 covers 8 bases. Germline V lookup: CDR1 LGHNT, CDR2 FRNRAP. After removal of 3 bases from V and 0 bases from J, the junction contained 9 bases not matched to a gene. The CDR3 contains 17 residues. This CDR3 reads CASGFYGTGVTNYGYTF. The CDR3 DNA sequence: TGTGCTAGTGGTTTTTACGGGACAGGTGTTACTAACTATGGCTACACCTTC. The entire variable domain, with the rest obtained from reference TRBV12-5 and TRBJ1-2, is as follows: DARVTQTPRHKVTEMGQEVTMRCQPILGHNTVFWYRQTMMQGLELLAYFRNRAPLDDSGMPKDRFSAEMPDATLATLKIQPSEPRDSAVYFCASGFYGTGVTNYGYTFGSGTRLTVV.

The V and J genes are TRBV2 and TRBJ2-7; a possible D gene is TRBD2 (6 bases). The CDR3 has 15 amino acids. Between the trimmed V and J ends, which lost 3 bases and 0 bases, there was a span of 12 bases. CDR1 and CDR2 (germline): SNHLY, FYNNEI. Here the CDR3 reads CASSDSAGTSYEQYF. The CDR3 DNA reads as TGTGCCAGCAGTGATTCGGCGGGAACCTCCTACGAGCAGTACTTC.

The chain uses TRBV28 and TRBJ2-7; TRBD2 matches at 8 bases. From germline, CDR1 is MDHEN and CDR2 SYDVKM. The CDR3 runs 14 residues. V gave up 6 bases and J gave up 0 bases; unmatched junction bases: 4. The CDR3 loop is CASRLSGSSYEQYF. The CDR3 bases are TGTGCCAGCAGACTAAGCGGGAGCTCCTACGAGCAGTACTTC.

This chain joins TRBV7-8 and TRBJ2-1; D is possibly TRBD2 (5 bases). The CDR3 extends over 13 amino acids. The germline gives CDR1 SGHVS, CDR2 FQNEAQ. Trimming stripped 5 bases from V and 5 bases from J, with 10 bases between. CDR3 protein: CASSHGMNNEQFF. The CDR3 nucleotides read TGTGCCAGCAGCCACGGGATGAACAATGAGCAGTTCTTC.

V and J are TRBV7-6 and TRBJ1-3, with D perhaps matching TRBD1 (6 bases). The CDR3 is 16 residues long. CDR1 is SGHVS, CDR2 FNYEAQ, per germline. V lost 2 bases to trimming and J lost 0 bases, with 11 bases between them. For the CDR3, the DNA is TGTGCCAGCAGCTTACTACAGGGATTCTCTGGAAACACCATATATTTT. This gives the protein CASSLLQGFSGNTIYF.

The V gene is TRBV5-1, the J gene TRBJ2-7, with 7 bases matching TRBD1. Germline trimming cut 3 bases from V and 6 bases from J; bases unmatched to any gene: 6. The CDR3 sequence is 13 residues long. Looked up from germline, CDR1 is SGHRS and CDR2 is YFSETQ. CDR3 amino acids: CASSYRQGREQYF. DNA for the CDR3: TGCGCCAGCAGCTACAGACAGGGTCGCGAGCAGTACTTC.

This chain uses TRBV5-1 with TRBJ2-7; 14 bases align to TRBD2. V lost 0 bases and J lost 6; bases outside the gene matches: 20. Germline V gene data show CDR1 as SGHRS and CDR2 as YFSETQ. The CDR3 runs to 21 residues. Here the CDR3 DNA reads TGCGCCAGCAGCTTGGCTCCGGGATTTAAGACTAGCGGGAGGGCCCTTGTCGAGCAGTACTTC. It is translated as CASSLAPGFKTSGRALVEQYF.

The rearrangement uses TRBV5-1 and TRBJ1-1; D ambiguous. Trimming pared 2 bases from V and 0 bases from J, leaving 2 bases between. Germline V gene lookup returns CDR1 SGHRS and CDR2 YFSETQ. This CDR3 has 12 amino acids. The CDR3: CASSFLNTEAFF. CDR3 nucleotide sequence: TGCGCCAGCAGCTTTCTGAACACTGAAGCTTTCTTT.

The chain couples TRBV3-1 (or the pseudogene TRBV3-2) to TRBJ2-1; perhaps TRBD1 as D (6 bases). CDR1 is LGHDT, CDR2 YNNKEL, per germline (reference sequence). Trimming took off 4 bases at V and 8 bases at J, with 6 bases between the two ends. There are 11 residues in the CDR3. In nucleotides, the CDR3 is TGTGCCAGCAGCCGGGGGCATGAGCAGTTCTTC. It is translated as CASSRGHEQFF.

This sequence joins TRBV28 and TRBJ1-2; the D gene is possibly TRBD1 (5 bases). Germline loops: CDR1 MDHEN, CDR2 SYDVKM. Trimming cost V 5 bases and J 4 bases, with 11 bases left between them. This CDR3 spans 13 amino acids. CDR3 nucleotide sequence: TGTGCCAGCAGTGTGACAGTTATCTATGGCTACACCTTC. Protein: CASSVTVIYGYTF.

This clone was detected a few times. The chain combines TRBV18 with TRBJ1-4, with D possibly matching TRBD1 (6 bases). V was trimmed by 8 bases and J by 6 bases, leaving 16 bases between them. The CDR3 has 14 residues. CDR1 KGHSH and CDR2 LQKENI come from the germline V gene. This CDR3 reads CASRGTGKDEKLFF. CDR3 DNA sequence: TGTGCCAGCCGAGGAACAGGGAAGGATGAAAAACTGTTTTTT.

The rearrangement links TRBV3-1 (or the pseudogene TRBV3-2) to TRBJ2-2, with D possibly being TRBD2 (5 bases). Germline loops: CDR1 LGHDT, CDR2 YNNKEL (reference sequence). This CDR3 region has 15 residues. Trimming stripped 1 base from V and 5 bases from J, with 11 bases between. The CDR3 DNA reads as TGTGCCAGCAGCCAAGGGACTGCCATTACCGGGGAGCTGTTTTTT. Amino acid sequence: CASSQGTAITGELFF.

The chain links TRBV29-1 to TRBJ1-4; maybe TRBD1 (5 bases). CDR3 length equals 13 residues. The ends were cut back, 6 bases at V and 6 bases at J, with 14 bases in the middle. Germline values: CDR1 SQVTM, CDR2 ANQGSEA. The CDR3 loop is CSVSRGSDEKLFF. The CDR3 DNA is TGCAGCGTCTCGAGGGGATCTGATGAAAAACTGTTTTTT.

This sequence joins TRBV28 and TRBJ1-2; TRBD1 matches 9 bases. With 3 bases clipped from V and 7 bases from J, the junction kept 6 bases outside the gene matches. In germline, CDR1 is MDHEN, CDR2 SYDVKM. The CDR3 runs 14 residues. The CDR3 reads CASSLTGGTGGYTF. The CDR3 DNA is TGTGCCAGCAGTTTGACAGGGGGGACGGGTGGCTACACCTTC.

The rearrangement links TRBV7-8 to TRBJ2-2, with 11 bases lining up with TRBD2. The CDR3 length is 16 residues. With V trimmed by 7 bases and J by 2 bases, 6 bases remained unmatched. CDR1 and CDR2 (germline): SGHVS, FQNEAQ. The chain's CDR3 is CASNSGRVLNTGELFF. The DNA of the CDR3 is TGTGCCAGCAATAGCGGGAGGGTGCTAAACACCGGGGAGCTGTTTTTT.

The rearrangement joins TRBV6-5 to TRBJ1-3, with D uncertain. Germline V gene lookup returns CDR1 MNHEY and CDR2 SVGAGI. V lost 0 bases and J 0 bases, leaving 6 bases between the germline ends. The CDR3 consists of 15 residues. The CDR3 nucleotides are TGTGCCAGCAGTTACTCGGGGAGCTCTGGAAACACCATATATTTT. Translated: CASSYSGSSGNTIYF.

The chain links TRBV4-1 to TRBJ1-1, with 8 bases aligning to TRBD1. V dropped 5 bases and J dropped 10; count of bases not matched to a gene: 6. CDR3 length equals 12 residues. Germline assignment: CDR1 MGHRA and CDR2 YSYEKL. The CDR3 coding sequence is TGCGCCAGCAGCGGAATACAGGGGGGAGCTTTCTTT. Translated: CASSGIQGGAFF.

In this sample, this clone turned up once. The V call is TRBV5-1, the J call TRBJ2-3; 16 bases line up with TRBD2. Per germline, CDR1 SGHRS and CDR2 YFSETQ. Trimming took 3 bases from V and 3 from J; bases not matched to a gene: 7. CDR3 length: 18 residues. The CDR3 DNA follows: TGCGCCAGCAGCTCCGGGACTAGCGGGAGGGCCCCTACAGATACGCAGTATTTT. The encoded protein is CASSSGTSGRAPTDTQYF.

This clone appeared once. The chain employs TRBV7-9 and TRBJ1-6; D possibly corresponds to TRBD1 (5 bases). This CDR3 is built from 14 residues. Germline V gives CDR1 SEHNR, CDR2 FQNEAQ (reference sequence). The germline V and J ends were trimmed by 6 bases and 6 bases, with 12 bases remaining between them. The CDR3 coding sequence is TGTGCCAGCAGAGTAGGAGGGGCTAATTCACCCCTCCACTTT. Amino acids: CASRVGGANSPLHF.

This rearrangement joins TRBV27 to TRBJ1-2, with 7 bases fitting TRBD1. V shed 5 bases and J 3 bases; nucleotides not matched to a gene: 3. The CDR3 has 13 amino acids. The germline CDR1 and CDR2 sequences are MNHEY and SMNVEV (reference sequence). CDR3 residues: CASSAGQYYGYTF. The CDR3, as DNA: TGTGCCAGCAGTGCGGGACAGTACTATGGCTACACCTTC.

This sequence joins TRBV10-3 and TRBJ1-2; 11 positions agree with TRBD1. With 6 bases clipped from V and 8 bases from J, the junction kept 11 bases outside the gene matches. The CDR3 is 15 residues long. CDR1 is ENHRY, CDR2 SYGVKD, per germline. The CDR3 region has the DNA TGTGCCATCAGCGACGGAGGGACAGGGGGAAGAGGCTACACCTTC. Protein: CAISDGGTGGRGYTF.

The chain combines TRBV24-1 with TRBJ1-5; D may be TRBD1 (6 bases). Trimming left V 4 bases short and J 0 bases short, with 15 bases between. This CDR3 comprises 17 residues. Looked up from germline, CDR1 is KGHDR and CDR2 is SFDVKD. DNA for the CDR3: TGTGCCACCAGTGACCTTTTACAGGGTGATAGCAATCAGCCCCAGCATTTT. This codes for CATSDLLQGDSNQPQHF.

The chain uses TRBV10-3 and TRBJ2-1, with TRBD2 identical over 12 bases. CDR3 size: 20 residues. Germline V CDR1 and CDR2: ENHRY, SYGVKD. V was clipped by 3 bases and J by 6 bases; unmatched bases: 18. Here the CDR3 reads CAISDFRGTSGSRALNEQFF. For the CDR3, the DNA is TGTGCCATCAGTGATTTTCGGGGGACTAGCGGGTCACGGGCTCTCAATGAGCAGTTCTTC.

The CDR3 reads CASSLDHMSSSTIYF. The CDR3, as DNA: TGTGCCAGCAGCTTAGACCACATGTCATCTAGCACCATATATTTT. The rearrangement links TRBV7-6 to TRBJ1-3, with D unresolved. V shed 1 base and J shed 9 bases, with 16 bases lying between them. The CDR3 totals 15 residues. Germline V lookup: CDR1 SGHVS, CDR2 FNYEAQ.

The chain has TRBV5-1 and TRBJ2-7, with a possible D match to TRBD1 (6 bases). In germline, CDR1 is SGHRS, CDR2 YFSETQ. Trimming shortened V by 4 bases and J by 6 bases, and 17 bases separated the two germline ends. The CDR3 extends over 14 amino acids. CDR3 region: CASSNGQNPSEQYF. DNA of the CDR3: TGCGCCAGCAGCAACGGACAGAACCCTTCCGAGCAGTACTTC. Variable domain in full (rest from reference TRBV5-1 and TRBJ2-7): KAGVTQTPRYLIKTRGQQVTLSCSPISGHRSVSWYQQTPGQGLQFLFEYFSETQRNKGNFPGRFSGRQFSNSRSEMNVSTLELGDSALYLCASSNGQNPSEQYFGPGTRLTVT.